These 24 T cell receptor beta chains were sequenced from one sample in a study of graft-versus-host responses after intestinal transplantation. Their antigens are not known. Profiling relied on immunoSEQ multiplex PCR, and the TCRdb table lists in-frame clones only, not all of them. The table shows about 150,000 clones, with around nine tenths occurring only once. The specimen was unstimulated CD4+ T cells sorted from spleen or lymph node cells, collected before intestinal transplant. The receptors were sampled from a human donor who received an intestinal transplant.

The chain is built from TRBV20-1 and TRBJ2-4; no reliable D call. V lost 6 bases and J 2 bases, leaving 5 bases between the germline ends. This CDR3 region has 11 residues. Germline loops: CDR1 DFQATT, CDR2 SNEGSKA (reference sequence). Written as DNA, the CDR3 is TGCAGTGCAGGGACCAAAAACATTCAGTACTTC. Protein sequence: CSAGTKNIQYF.

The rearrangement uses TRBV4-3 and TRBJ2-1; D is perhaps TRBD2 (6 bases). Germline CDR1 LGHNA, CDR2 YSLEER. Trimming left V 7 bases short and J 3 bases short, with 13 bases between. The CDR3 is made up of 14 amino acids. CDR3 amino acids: CASKKTGGYNEQFF. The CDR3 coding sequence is TGCGCCAGCAAAAAGACCGGGGGCTACAATGAGCAGTTCTTC.

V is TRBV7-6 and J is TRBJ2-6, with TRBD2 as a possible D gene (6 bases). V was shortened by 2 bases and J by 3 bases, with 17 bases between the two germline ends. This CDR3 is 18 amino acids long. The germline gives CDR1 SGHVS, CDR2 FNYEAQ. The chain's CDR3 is CASSLRAGGFGGANVLTF. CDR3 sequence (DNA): TGTGCCAGCAGCTTAAGGGCCGGGGGTTTCGGTGGGGCCAACGTCCTGACTTTC.

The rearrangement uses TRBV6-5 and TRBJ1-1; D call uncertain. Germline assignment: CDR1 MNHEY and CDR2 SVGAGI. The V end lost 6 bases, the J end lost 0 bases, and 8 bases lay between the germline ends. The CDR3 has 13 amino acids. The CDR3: CASRPRVNTEAFF. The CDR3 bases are TGTGCCAGCAGACCCCGGGTGAACACTGAAGCTTTCTTT.

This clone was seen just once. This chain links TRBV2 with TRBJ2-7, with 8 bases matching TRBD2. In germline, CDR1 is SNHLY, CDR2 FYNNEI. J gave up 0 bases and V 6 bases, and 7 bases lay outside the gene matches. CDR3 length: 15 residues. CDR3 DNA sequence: TGTGCCAGCAGGCTGAGCGGGAGCAACTCCTACGAGCAGTACTTC. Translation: CASRLSGSNSYEQYF.

The CDR3 nucleotides read TGTGCCAGCAGTTCCCAGCCAGATACGCAGTATTTT. Encoded protein: CASSSQPDTQYF. This chain links TRBV27 with TRBJ2-3, with D hard to call. V was trimmed by 4 bases and J by 4 bases, leaving 6 bases between them. Germline V gives CDR1 MNHEY, CDR2 SMNVEV (reference sequence). This CDR3 comprises 12 residues.

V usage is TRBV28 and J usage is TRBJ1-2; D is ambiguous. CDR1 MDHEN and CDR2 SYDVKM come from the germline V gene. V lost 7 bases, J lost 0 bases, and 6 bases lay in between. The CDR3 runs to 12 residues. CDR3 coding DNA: TGTGCCAGCATGAGAGCTAACTATGGCTACACCTTC. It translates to CASMRANYGYTF.

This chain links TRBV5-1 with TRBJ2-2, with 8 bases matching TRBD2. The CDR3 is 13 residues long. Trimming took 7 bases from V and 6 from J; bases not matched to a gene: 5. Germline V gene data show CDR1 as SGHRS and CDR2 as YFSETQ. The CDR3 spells CASRLALAGELFF. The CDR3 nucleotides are TGCGCCAGCCGACTAGCGTTGGCCGGGGAGCTGTTTTTT.

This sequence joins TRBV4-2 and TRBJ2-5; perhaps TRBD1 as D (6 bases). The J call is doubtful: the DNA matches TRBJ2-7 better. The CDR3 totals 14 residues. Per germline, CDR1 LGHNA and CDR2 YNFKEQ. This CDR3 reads CASSQDRGSNEQYF. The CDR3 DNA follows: TGTGCCAGCAGCCAAGACAGGGGTTCCAACGAGCAGTACTTC.

In DNA, the CDR3 is TGTGCCAGCAGCGTCCTAACCGGGACTTGGAACACCGGGGAGCTGTTTTTT. Translation: CASSVLTGTWNTGELFF. V gene TRBV9 combines with J gene TRBJ2-2; tentatively, D is TRBD2 (6 bases). Germline V gene data show CDR1 as SGDLS and CDR2 as YYNGEE. There are 17 residues in the CDR3. Trimming pared 2 bases from V and 1 base from J, leaving 15 bases between.

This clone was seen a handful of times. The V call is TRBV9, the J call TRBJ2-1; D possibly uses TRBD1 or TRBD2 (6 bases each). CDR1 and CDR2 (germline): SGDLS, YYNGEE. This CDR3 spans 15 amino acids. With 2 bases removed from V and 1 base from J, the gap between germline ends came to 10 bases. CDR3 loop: CASSVEGVSYNEQFF. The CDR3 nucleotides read TGTGCCAGCAGCGTGGAGGGGGTGTCCTACAATGAGCAGTTCTTC. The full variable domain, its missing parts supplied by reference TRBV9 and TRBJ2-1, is DSGVTQTPKHLITATGQRVTLRCSPRSGDLSVYWYQQSLDQGLQFLIQYYNGEERAKGNILERFSAQQFPDLHSELNLSSLELGDSALYFCASSVEGVSYNEQFFGPGTRLTVL.

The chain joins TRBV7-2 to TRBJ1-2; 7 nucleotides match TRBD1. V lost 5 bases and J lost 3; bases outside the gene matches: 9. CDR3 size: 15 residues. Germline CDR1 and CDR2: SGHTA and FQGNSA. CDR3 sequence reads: CASSPRATGDYGYTF. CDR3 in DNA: TGTGCCAGCAGCCCCCGGGCCACAGGGGACTATGGCTACACCTTC.

The CDR3 region is CASSWAPGQGSLMNTEAFF. Written as DNA, the CDR3 is TGCGCCAGCAGCTGGGCTCCGGGACAGGGAAGCCTAATGAACACTGAAGCTTTCTTT. This chain joins TRBV5-1 and TRBJ1-1; 9 nucleotides align to TRBD1. The CDR3 extends over 19 amino acids. Germline CDR1 is SGHRS and CDR2 is YFSETQ. V lost 3 bases to trimming and J lost 0 bases; unmatched junction nucleotides: 15.

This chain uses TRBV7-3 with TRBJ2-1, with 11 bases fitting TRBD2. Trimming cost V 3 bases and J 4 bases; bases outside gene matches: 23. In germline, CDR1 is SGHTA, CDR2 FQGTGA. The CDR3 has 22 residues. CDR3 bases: TGTGCCAGCAGCTTCGGCCATGCTAGCGGGAGGACCATTAGGGGGTGGTACAATGAGCAGTTCTTC. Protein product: CASSFGHASGRTIRGWYNEQFF.

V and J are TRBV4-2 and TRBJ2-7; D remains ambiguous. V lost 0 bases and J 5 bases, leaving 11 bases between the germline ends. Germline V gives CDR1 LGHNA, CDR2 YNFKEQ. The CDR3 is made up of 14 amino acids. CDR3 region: CASSQELGSNEQYF. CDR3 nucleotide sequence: TGTGCCAGCAGCCAAGAATTGGGCAGTAACGAGCAGTACTTC.

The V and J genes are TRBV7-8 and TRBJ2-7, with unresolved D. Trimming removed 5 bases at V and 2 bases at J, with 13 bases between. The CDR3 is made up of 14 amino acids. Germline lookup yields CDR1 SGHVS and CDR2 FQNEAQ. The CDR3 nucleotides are TGTGCCAGCAGCACCTACACAAAGCCCTACGAGCAGTACTTC. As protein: CASSTYTKPYEQYF.

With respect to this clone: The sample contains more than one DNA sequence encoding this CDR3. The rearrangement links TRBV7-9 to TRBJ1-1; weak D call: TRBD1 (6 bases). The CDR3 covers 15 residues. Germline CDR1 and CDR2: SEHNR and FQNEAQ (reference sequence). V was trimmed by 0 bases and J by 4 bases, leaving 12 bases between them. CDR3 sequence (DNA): TGTGCCAGCAGCTTAGCTGGGGGGCCGGGCACTGAAGCTTTCTTT. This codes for CASSLAGGPGTEAFF.

The CDR3 sequence is CASSGINEQFF. The CDR3 DNA is TGCGCCAGCAGTGGAATAAATGAGCAGTTCTTC. This chain connects TRBV10-2 to TRBJ2-1, with D unresolved. This CDR3 comprises 11 residues. Per germline, CDR1 WSHSY and CDR2 SAAADI. V was cut by 4 bases and J by 7 bases, with 5 bases left in between.

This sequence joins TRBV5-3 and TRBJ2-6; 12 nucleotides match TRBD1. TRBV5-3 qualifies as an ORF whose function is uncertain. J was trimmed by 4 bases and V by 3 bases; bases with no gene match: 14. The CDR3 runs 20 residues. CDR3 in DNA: TGTGCCAGAAGCTCTTATCATCCGGGACAGGGGGCGGGAGGGGCCAACGTCCTGACTTTC. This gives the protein CARSSYHPGQGAGGANVLTF.

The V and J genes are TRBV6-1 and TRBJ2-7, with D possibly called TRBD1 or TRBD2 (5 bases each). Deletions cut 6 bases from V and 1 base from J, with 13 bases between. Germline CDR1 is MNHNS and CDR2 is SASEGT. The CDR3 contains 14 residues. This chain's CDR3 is CASRGVPSSYEQYF. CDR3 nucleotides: TGTGCCAGCAGGGGGGTTCCCAGTTCCTACGAGCAGTACTTC.

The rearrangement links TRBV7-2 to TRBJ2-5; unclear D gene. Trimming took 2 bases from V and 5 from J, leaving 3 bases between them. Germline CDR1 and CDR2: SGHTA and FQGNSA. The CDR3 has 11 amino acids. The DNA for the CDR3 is TGTGCCAGCAGCTTATTGGAGACCCAGTACTTC. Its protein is CASSLLETQYF.

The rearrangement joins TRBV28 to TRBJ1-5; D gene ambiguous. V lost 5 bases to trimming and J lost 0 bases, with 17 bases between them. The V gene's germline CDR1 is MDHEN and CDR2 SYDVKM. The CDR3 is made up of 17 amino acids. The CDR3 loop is CASSPRVGETSNQPQHF. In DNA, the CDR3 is TGTGCCAGCAGTCCCCGTGTGGGAGAGACTAGCAATCAGCCCCAGCATTTT.

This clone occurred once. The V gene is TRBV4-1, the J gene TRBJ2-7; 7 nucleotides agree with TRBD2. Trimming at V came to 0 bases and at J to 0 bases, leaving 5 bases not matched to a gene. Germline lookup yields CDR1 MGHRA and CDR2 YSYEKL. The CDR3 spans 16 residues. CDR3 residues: CASSQERGGSSYEQYF. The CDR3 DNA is TGCGCCAGCAGCCAAGAAAGGGGCGGGAGCTCCTACGAGCAGTACTTC.

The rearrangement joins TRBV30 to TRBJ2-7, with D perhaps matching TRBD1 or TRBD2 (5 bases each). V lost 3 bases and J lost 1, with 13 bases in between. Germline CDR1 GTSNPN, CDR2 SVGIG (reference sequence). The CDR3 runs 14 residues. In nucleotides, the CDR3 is TGTGCCTGGAGCGGGGTGACAGTATCCTACGAGCAGTACTTC. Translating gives CAWSGVTVSYEQYF.